This entry features one T cell receptor beta chain sequence. Trimming took off 2 bases at V and 8 bases at J, with 12 bases between the two ends. CDR1 is MNHEY, CDR2 SMNVEV, per germline (reference sequence). CDR3 length equals 13 residues. This sample is part of a study of blood T cell repertoires in COVID-19. Study summary: COVID-19 samples from acute and convalescent phases originated in the United States, Italy and Spain. In each case, the material was cDNA or gDNA derived from T cells, B-cell-depleted T cells, or PBMCs.

Study processing details: Using reference gene primer amplification, nucleated cell counts were estimated. Some clones are missing from TCRdb's copy, which holds only in-frame ones; the method was immunoSEQ multiplex PCR. That table supplies the V and J calls and clone size; D and trimming were determined from the DNA. Of 150,000 to 180,000 clones in the sample, nearly 80% were seen once. The clonotype was recovered from a man older than 75 with acute or convalescent COVID-19. The specimen was peripheral blood. The chain carries TRBV27 and TRBJ1-2; possibly TRBD1 for D (5 bases). CDR3 protein: CASSLGGRGGYTF. For the CDR3, the DNA is TGTGCCAGCAGTTTAGGCGGCCGGGGGGGCTACACCTTC.